This T cell receptor (beta chain) was documented in a study of cytomegalovirus exposure and HLA in healthy donors. The CDR3 is 17 residues long. CDR1 and CDR2 (germline): SEHNR, FQNEAQ (reference sequence). V gave up 5 bases and J gave up 0 bases, with 19 bases separating them. The PCR used 60 Vbeta and 13 Jbeta primers. In the study's own analysis: Unique TCR beta chains totaled some 78 million in a later count, with around 11 million of them shared. TCRdb keeps only in-frame clones here, not all; method: immunoSEQ multiplex PCR. V and J calls and clone size are as listed in that table; D and trimming were resolved from the DNA. The sample includes under 200,000 clones, about 77% seen only once; the top ten take approximately 5.4%. Findings and limits, study-wide: The study recorded more than 150 TCR beta chains that were cytomegalovirus-associated.

With regard to this clone: Its antigen is not identified.

The chain joins TRBV7-9 to TRBJ1-2; TRBD1 is a possible D gene (5 bases). The sample was PBMCs. This TCR was recovered from a woman in her twenties or thirties in good health and CMV-seropositive. The CDR3 nucleotides are TGTGCCAGCAGCGGGGGGGGGAGGCCTGAAGCTAACTATGGCTACACCTTC. Its translation is CASSGGGRPEANYGYTF. Full variable domain (remainder filled in from reference TRBV7-9 and TRBJ1-2): DTGVSQNPRHKITKRGQNVTFRCDPISEHNRLYWYRQTLGQGPEFLTYFQNEAQLEKSRLLSDRFSAERPKGSFSTLEIQRTEQGDSAMYLCASSGGGRPEANYGYTFGSGTRLTVV.